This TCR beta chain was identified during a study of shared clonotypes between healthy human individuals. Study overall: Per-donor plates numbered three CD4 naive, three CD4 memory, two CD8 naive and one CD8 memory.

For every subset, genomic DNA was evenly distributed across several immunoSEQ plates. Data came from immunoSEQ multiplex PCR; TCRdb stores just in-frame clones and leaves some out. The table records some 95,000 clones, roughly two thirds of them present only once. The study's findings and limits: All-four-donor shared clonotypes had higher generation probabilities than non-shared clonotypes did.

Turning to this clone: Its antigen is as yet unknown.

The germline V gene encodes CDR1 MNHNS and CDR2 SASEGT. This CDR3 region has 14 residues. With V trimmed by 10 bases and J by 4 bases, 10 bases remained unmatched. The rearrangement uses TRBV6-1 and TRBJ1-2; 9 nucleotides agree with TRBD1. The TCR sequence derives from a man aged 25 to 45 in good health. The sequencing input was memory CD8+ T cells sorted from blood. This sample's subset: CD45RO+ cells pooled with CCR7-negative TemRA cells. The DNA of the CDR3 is TGTGCCATCAGGCGACAGGGGGATTTCTATGGCTACACCTTC. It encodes CAIRRQGDFYGYTF.